These 30 T cell receptor beta chains were all obtained from the same sample, sequenced in a study of blood T cell repertoires in COVID-19. Profiling relied on immunoSEQ multiplex PCR, and the TCRdb table lists in-frame clones only, not all of them. The sample records some 210,000 clones, approximately 81% being singletons. The sequenced sample was PBMCs or T cells enriched from blood (not recorded which). The source of these receptors is a woman between 50 and 59 years old with acute COVID-19.

This clone was observed a few times. The chain is built from TRBV5-1 and TRBJ1-1; D gene uncertain. The germline CDR1 and CDR2 sequences are SGHRS and YFSETQ. The CDR3 has 15 residues. Trimming removed 4 bases at V and 1 base at J, with 14 bases between. As DNA, the CDR3 is TGCGCCAGCAGCGTTGAGGGTTTTCCGAACACTGAAGCTTTCTTT. It specifies CASSVEGFPNTEAFF.

The chain couples TRBV7-9 to TRBJ1-6; D remains ambiguous. Germline V CDR1 and CDR2: SEHNR, FQNEAQ (reference sequence). The CDR3 runs 15 residues. V was cut by 0 bases and J by 7 bases, with 10 bases left in between. The CDR3 spells CASSLAPSGNSPLHF. The CDR3 DNA reads TGTGCCAGCAGCTTAGCACCCTCGGGGAATTCACCCCTCCACTTT.

This clone showed up just once. CDR3 protein: CASSFSGTGNSTPLHF. The CDR3 DNA reads TGTGCCAGCAGTTTTTCCGGGACAGGGAACTCTACGCCCCTCCACTTT. V gene TRBV28 combines with J gene TRBJ1-6, with 9 positions matching TRBD1. The CDR3 has 16 amino acids. V gave up 3 bases and J gave up 13 bases; unmatched junction bases: 13. Germline-derived CDR1 and CDR2 are MDHEN and SYDVKM. Together with reference TRBV28 and TRBJ1-6, the CDR3 gives the full variable domain: DVKVTQSSRYLVKRTGEKVFLECVQDMDHENMFWYRQDPGLGLRLIYFSYDVKMKEKGDIPEGYSVSREKKERFSLILESASTNQTSMYLCASSFSGTGNSTPLHFGNGTRLTVT.

The chain joins TRBV4-2 to TRBJ2-3, with D hard to call. V lost 1 base and J 1 base, leaving 6 bases between the germline ends. Germline CDR1 LGHNA, CDR2 YNFKEQ. This CDR3 is built from 14 residues. CDR3 protein: CASSQGGGTDTQYF. Written as DNA, the CDR3 is TGTGCCAGCAGCCAAGGAGGAGGCACAGATACGCAGTATTTT.

The chain is built from TRBV9 and TRBJ1-4; D remains unclear. V shed 2 bases and J shed 7 bases, with 18 bases lying between them. The V gene's germline CDR1 is SGDLS and CDR2 YYNGEE. The CDR3 covers 16 residues. The DNA of the CDR3 is TGTGCCAGCAGCGTTAGTGTAAGGGATGAGGGTGAAAAACTGTTTTTT. Amino acids: CASSVSVRDEGEKLFF.

This chain uses TRBV19 with TRBJ1-4, with 10 bases identical to TRBD1. The CDR3 contains 16 residues. V trimming: 2 bases; J trimming: 8 bases; junction bases outside the gene matches: 8. Germline assignment: CDR1 LNHDA and CDR2 SQIVND (reference sequence). Written as DNA, the CDR3 is TGTGCCAGTAGTATATTTGGACAGGGGGAAGACGAAAAACTGTTTTTT. Amino acid sequence: CASSIFGQGEDEKLFF.

V usage is TRBV12-3 or TRBV12-4 and J usage is TRBJ1-3; unclear D gene. V lost 7 bases, J lost 0 bases, and 7 bases lay in between. CDR3 size: 13 residues. The CDR3 spells CASMAYSGNTIYF. The DNA of the CDR3 is TGTGCCAGCATGGCTTACTCTGGAAACACCATATATTTT.

The genes are TRBV28 and TRBJ1-4; D is unclear. With 4 bases removed from V and 5 bases from J, the gap between germline ends came to 8 bases. Germline CDR1 MDHEN, CDR2 SYDVKM. This CDR3 has 13 amino acids. Here the CDR3 DNA reads TGTGCCAGCAGTTCCGGCGGAAATGAAAAACTGTTTTTT. It encodes CASSSGGNEKLFF.

The rearrangement links TRBV2 to TRBJ2-3; TRBD2 agrees at 13 bases. V lost 4 bases to trimming and J lost 4 bases; unmatched junction nucleotides: 2. Germline CDR1 is SNHLY and CDR2 is FYNNEI. The CDR3 totals 15 residues. Written as DNA, the CDR3 is TGTGCCAGCAGTGTAGGACTAGCGGGAGCAGATACGCAGTATTTT. Its translation: CASSVGLAGADTQYF.

Ten or more counts support this clone. DNA of the CDR3: TGTGCCAGCAGCTTGATATCTCGGGACTATGGCTACACCTTC. Encoded protein: CASSLISRDYGYTF. The chain is built from TRBV5-6 and TRBJ1-2; no firm D call. CDR3 size: 14 residues. The V end was cut by 1 base, the J end by 3 bases, with 10 bases between. CDR1 and CDR2 (germline): SGHDT, YYEEEE. Full variable domain (outside the CDR3, taken from reference TRBV5-6 and TRBJ1-2): DAGVTQSPTHLIKTRGQQVTLRCSPKSGHDTVSWYQQALGQGPQFIFQYYEEEERQRGNFPDRFSGHQFPNYSSELNVNALLLGDSALYLCASSLISRDYGYTFGSGTRLTVV.

V and J are TRBV11-2 and TRBJ1-2, with 7 bases identical to TRBD1. Germline CDR1 is SGHAT and CDR2 is FQNNGV. V dropped 1 base and J dropped 7; count of bases not matched to a gene: 6. CDR3 length: 14 residues. CDR3 bases: TGTGCCAGCAGCTTAGCCCCGGGACAGCCTGGCTACACCTTC. It specifies CASSLAPGQPGYTF.

The CDR3, as DNA: TGTGCCAGCAGCCCACGATTGGGAGGTAGTTTGTCCACCGGGGAGCTGTTTTTT. Translating gives CASSPRLGGSLSTGELFF. The V gene is TRBV7-2, the J gene TRBJ2-2; a weak D match, TRBD2 (6 bases). Trimming cost V 5 bases and J 4 bases, with 23 bases left between them. Germline-derived CDR1 and CDR2 are SGHTA and FQGNSA. This CDR3 spans 18 amino acids.

The chain couples TRBV10-2 to TRBJ2-7; 7 bases are shared with TRBD2. CDR1 and CDR2 from the germline V gene are WSHSY and SAAADI. This CDR3 spans 13 amino acids. The trim removed 9 bases at V and 4 bases at J, leaving 9 bases unmatched. CDR3 in amino acids: CASGKLAAYEQYF. In DNA, the CDR3 is TGCGCCAGTGGGAAGCTAGCGGCTTACGAGCAGTACTTC.

The chain employs TRBV28 and TRBJ1-2; no definite D call. Germline CDR1 and CDR2: MDHEN and SYDVKM. The CDR3 runs 16 residues. Trimming removed 3 bases at V and 8 bases at J, with 22 bases between. CDR3 in amino acids: CASSFGESLPVRGYTF. The DNA for the CDR3 is TGTGCCAGCAGTTTCGGTGAGTCCCTCCCGGTGAGAGGCTACACCTTC.

This clone has just one count. The J gene is TRBJ2-2, the V gene TRBV7-2; 7 bases match TRBD2. Trimming cost V 3 bases and J 6 bases; bases outside gene matches: 7. CDR1 is SGHTA and CDR2 is FQGNSA in the germline V gene. The CDR3 has 15 residues. This CDR3 is CASSFQPGGSGELFF. The DNA of the CDR3 is TGTGCCAGCAGCTTTCAGCCGGGGGGATCCGGGGAGCTGTTTTTT. The whole variable domain, filled in from reference TRBV7-2 and TRBJ2-2, reads GAGVSQSPSNKVTEKGKDVELRCDPISGHTALYWYRQSLGQGLEFLIYFQGNSAPDKSGLPSDRFSAERTGGSVSTLTIQRTQQEDSAVYLCASSFQPGGSGELFFGEGSRLTVL.

The rearrangement links TRBV9 to TRBJ1-2; D is perhaps TRBD1 (6 bases). The V end was cut by 2 bases, the J end by 8 bases, with 13 bases between. This CDR3 region has 13 residues. The V gene's germline CDR1 is SGDLS and CDR2 YYNGEE. The DNA for the CDR3 is TGTGCCAGCAGCGTTACACACAGGGACGGCTACACCTTC. It specifies CASSVTHRDGYTF.

The chain uses TRBV28 and TRBJ1-1; 8 nucleotides line up with TRBD1. V lost 5 bases and J lost 11; bases outside the gene matches: 13. The CDR3 extends over 14 amino acids. CDR1 and CDR2 (germline): MDHEN, SYDVKM. For the CDR3, the DNA is TGTGCCAGCAGTAAAAGTACAGGGGGTAGGGGGGCTTTCTTT. It is translated as CASSKSTGGRGAFF.

The table lists this clone with many counts. The gene calls are TRBV11-2 and TRBJ2-3; a weak D match, TRBD2 (5 bases). The CDR3 spans 15 residues. The ends were cut back, 4 bases at V and 2 bases at J, with 13 bases in the middle. Germline CDR1 and CDR2: SGHAT and FQNNGV. The CDR3 DNA follows: TGTGCCAGCAGCTCGGTCGGGGTTGTCACAGATACGCAGTATTTT. This sequence encodes CASSSVGVVTDTQYF.

The chain has TRBV7-9 and TRBJ1-2, with 8 nucleotides matching TRBD1. Germline V gene data show CDR1 as SEHNR and CDR2 as FQNEAQ (reference sequence). Trimming at V came to 3 bases and at J to 5 bases, leaving 11 bases not matched to a gene. This CDR3 is built from 16 residues. CDR3 sequence reads: CASSFETGEGPYGYTF. The CDR3 coding sequence is TGTGCCAGCAGCTTTGAGACAGGGGAGGGCCCGTATGGCTACACCTTC.

The J gene is TRBJ1-1, the V gene TRBV7-2, with no clear D. CDR1 is SGHTA and CDR2 is FQGNSA in the germline V gene. Trimming pared 6 bases from V and 3 bases from J, leaving 17 bases between. The CDR3 spans 15 residues. For the CDR3, the DNA is TGTGCCAGCAGAGCGGCCCGGGGTCGGGACACTGAAGCTTTCTTT. Protein: CASRAARGRDTEAFF.

The CDR3 sequence: CASSQLWTSGRLLGQNNEQFF. The CDR3 nucleotides read TGCGCCAGCAGCCAATTGTGGACTAGCGGGAGACTGCTTGGGCAGAACAATGAGCAGTTCTTC. The rearrangement uses TRBV4-3 and TRBJ2-1, with TRBD2 matching 13 bases. The V and J ends lost 2 bases and 5 bases, in that order; junction bases with no gene match: 18. CDR3 length equals 21 residues. The germline CDR1 and CDR2 sequences are LGHNA and YSLEER.

The chain joins TRBV4-3 to TRBJ1-6; 7 bases line up with TRBD1. Trimming at V came to 0 bases and at J to 8 bases, leaving 4 bases not matched to a gene. The CDR3 is 15 residues long. Germline loops: CDR1 LGHNA, CDR2 YSLEER. This chain's CDR3 is CASSQDSQGDSPLHF. Here the CDR3 DNA reads TGCGCCAGCAGCCAAGATAGCCAGGGGGATTCACCCCTCCACTTT.

The CDR3 reads CASRYPTGHNQPQHF. In DNA, the CDR3 is TGTGCCAGCAGGTATCCCACAGGGCACAATCAGCCCCAGCATTTT. V and J are TRBV3-1 (or the pseudogene TRBV3-2) and TRBJ1-5, with D perhaps TRBD1 (6 bases). Trimming stripped 6 bases from V and 3 bases from J, with 15 bases between. The length of the CDR3 is 15 residues. Looked up from germline, CDR1 is LGHDT and CDR2 is YNNKEL (reference sequence).

The chain carries TRBV5-1 and TRBJ2-5, with a tentative D call TRBD1 (6 bases). With 3 bases removed from V and 3 bases from J, the gap between germline ends came to 12 bases. Germline CDR1 reads SGHRS; CDR2 reads YFSETQ. The CDR3 contains 14 residues. CDR3 in amino acids: CASSSGDGKETQYF. The CDR3, as DNA: TGCGCCAGCAGCTCAGGGGACGGAAAAGAGACCCAGTACTTC.

This chain connects TRBV27 to TRBJ2-7; TRBD1 matches 8 bases. With 6 bases clipped from V and 5 bases from J, the junction kept 12 bases outside the gene matches. This CDR3 has 15 amino acids. CDR1 is MNHEY, CDR2 SMNVEV, per germline (reference sequence). This chain's CDR3 is CASRTKTGAENEQYF. CDR3 bases: TGTGCCAGCAGAACCAAGACAGGGGCGGAAAACGAGCAGTACTTC.

The rearrangement uses TRBV4-3 and TRBJ2-7; 9 bases agree with TRBD1. Germline CDR1 LGHNA, CDR2 YSLEER. Germline trimming cut 2 bases from V and 0 bases from J; bases unmatched to any gene: 5. This CDR3 spans 16 amino acids. The CDR3 DNA follows: TGCGCCAGCAGCCAAAACAGGGGGCGCGACTCCTACGAGCAGTACTTC. This encodes CASSQNRGRDSYEQYF.

The CDR3 here is CASGISGAYEQYF. The CDR3, as DNA: TGTGCTAGTGGAATAAGCGGGGCCTACGAGCAGTACTTC. The J gene is TRBJ2-7, the V gene TRBV12-5; 7 bases match TRBD2. Trimming at V came to 6 bases and at J to 2 bases, leaving 4 bases not matched to a gene. The CDR3 covers 13 residues. The germline V gene has CDR1 LGHNT and CDR2 FRNRAP.

The sample holds one count of this clone. The V and J genes are TRBV18 and TRBJ1-2, with 8 bases matching TRBD1. CDR3 length equals 14 residues. V lost 3 bases, J lost 4 bases, and 4 bases stayed unmatched. The V gene's germline CDR1 is KGHSH and CDR2 LQKENI. The CDR3 DNA is TGTGCCAGCTCACCTCCGGACAGGGCCTATGGCTACACCTTC. Residues: CASSPPDRAYGYTF.

This clone was observed a handful of times. The J gene is TRBJ1-4, the V gene TRBV5-1, with 11 bases identical to TRBD1. From germline, CDR1 is SGHRS and CDR2 YFSETQ. V dropped 4 bases and J dropped 8; count of bases not matched to a gene: 10. The CDR3 contains 16 residues. The CDR3 sequence: CASSAGQGAVGEKLFF. CDR3 bases: TGCGCCAGCAGCGCCGGACAGGGGGCGGTCGGGGAAAAACTGTTTTTT.

This clone was seen only once. The chain is built from TRBV20-1 and TRBJ1-2; no clear D. The CDR3 is 10 residues long. V lost 6 bases and J 5 bases, leaving 7 bases between the germline ends. CDR1 and CDR2 (germline): DFQATT, SNEGSKA (reference sequence). CDR3 protein: CSATEYGYTF. In DNA form, the CDR3 reads TGCAGTGCAACAGAGTATGGCTACACCTTC.